What follows are 10 T cell receptor beta chains derived from one specimen sequenced in a study of T-cell reconstitution after alpha-beta-depleted transplantation in children. Preparation of the TCRbeta library was carried out with unique molecular identifiers. Each CDR3 protein is one row after TCRdb ran MiXCR on the PCR reads. The sample has about 200,000 distinct CDR3 sequences, about 6% seen once. Sequencing was performed on PBMCs, taken before TCRalphabeta/CD19-depleted stem cell transplant. The receptors derive from a girl under three years old with combined immunodeficiency, due to receive a stem cell transplant.

This clonotype came up many times. The chain has TRBV29-1 and TRBJ2-2; TRBD1 is a possible D gene (6 bases). There are 12 residues in the CDR3. V lost 5 bases to trimming and J lost 6 bases, with 10 bases between them. The V gene's germline CDR1 is SQVTM and CDR2 ANQGSEA. The CDR3 nucleotides read TGCAGCGTTCAACAGGGATCCGGGGAGCTGTTTTTT. This codes for CSVQQGSGELFF.

Ten or more counts support this clonotype. CDR3 coding DNA: TGCAGTGCCGATACTATGTTCCAGGGCTCCTACAATGAGCAGTTCTTC. This encodes CSADTMFQGSYNEQFF. The chain links TRBV20-1 to TRBJ2-1, with TRBD1 as a possible D gene (5 bases). The germline V and J ends were trimmed by 6 bases and 0 bases, with 18 bases remaining between them. This CDR3 comprises 16 residues. Looked up from germline, CDR1 is DFQATT and CDR2 is SNEGSKA (reference sequence).

This clonotype was observed at least ten times. The V and J genes are TRBV7-9 and TRBJ2-1; 8 bases match TRBD1. The CDR3 has 12 residues. Unmatched junction bases numbered 3, after V lost 6 bases and J lost 8 bases. The germline V gene has CDR1 SEHNR and CDR2 FQNEAQ (reference sequence). CDR3 in amino acids: CASRIQGDEQFF. In nucleotides, the CDR3 is TGTGCCAGCAGGATACAGGGGGATGAGCAGTTCTTC.

The J gene is TRBJ1-5, the V gene TRBV28; 7 nucleotides agree with TRBD1. The junction had 16 bases not matched to a gene; V was cut back by 2 bases and J by 3 bases. The CDR3 has 19 residues. From germline, CDR1 is MDHEN and CDR2 SYDVKM. CDR3: CASSLRNWRDSSLNQPQHF. The CDR3 DNA reads as TGTGCCAGCAGTTTAAGAAATTGGCGGGACAGTTCGCTCAATCAGCCCCAGCATTTT.

The rearrangement uses TRBV21-1 and TRBJ1-1; TRBD1 reflects the table's D call only, with no check against the DNA. TRBV21-1 is annotated as a pseudogene. This CDR3 has 13 amino acids. The CDR3 DNA sequence: TGTGCCAGCAACCACAGGGGGCTGCGTGAAGCTTTCTTT. Its translation is CASNHRGLREAFF.

There are many counts of this clonotype. The CDR3 protein is CSARDHRRTSYEQYF. The CDR3 DNA sequence: TGCAGTGCTAGGGACCATAGACGTACCTCCTACGAGCAGTACTTC. The chain links TRBV20-1 to TRBJ2-7; D is undetermined. This CDR3 comprises 15 residues. V was shortened by 3 bases and J by 0 bases, with 15 bases between the two germline ends. The germline gives CDR1 DFQATT, CDR2 SNEGSKA (reference sequence).

In its sample, this clonotype was seen a few times. The chain joins TRBV23-1 to TRBJ2-7, with 9 bases fitting TRBD1. TRBV23-1 is identified as an open reading frame with a role that is uncertain. This CDR3 contains 14 residues. Trimming removed 1 base from V and 4 bases from J; junction bases left unmatched: 2. Here the CDR3 reads CASSQWDRVYEQYF. In DNA, the CDR3 is TGCGCCAGCAGTCAATGGGACAGGGTGTACGAGCAGTACTTC.

This clonotype was observed at least ten times. A read error may explain this, as a much larger clone is one base away. The chain uses TRBV27 and TRBJ2-2; possible D gene TRBD2, 5 bases. The germline gives CDR1 MNHEY, CDR2 SMNVEV (reference sequence). With 3 bases removed from V and 4 bases from J, the gap between germline ends came to 6 bases. The CDR3 has 13 residues. The CDR3 sequence is CASSFSGTGELFF. The CDR3 nucleotides are TGTGCCAGCAGTTTCAGCGGCACCGGGGAGCTGTTTTTT.

The chain is built from TRBV12-3 or TRBV12-4 and TRBJ2-1, with D possibly matching TRBD1 (6 bases). Trimming took off 7 bases at V and 4 bases at J, with 17 bases between the two ends. CDR3 length: 15 amino acids. CDR3 DNA sequence: TGTGCCAGCAACCCCGGACAGCTTCCTTACAATGAGCAGTTCTTC. Its translation is CASNPGQLPYNEQFF.

This clonotype has at least ten counts. The chain has TRBV5-1 and TRBJ1-2, with D perhaps matching TRBD1 (5 bases). The length of the CDR3 is 13 residues. CDR1 SGHRS and CDR2 YFSETQ come from the germline V gene. The ends were cut back, 0 bases at V and 4 bases at J, with 7 bases in the middle. CDR3: CASSLEGFYGYTF. The CDR3, as DNA: TGCGCCAGCAGCTTGGAGGGGTTCTATGGCTACACCTTC.